The clone carrying this TCR beta chain was recorded at least ten times. Antigen specificity is unknown. The TCR beta CDR3 regions underwent amplification using RNA transcripts as the source. Initially, a first-round RT-PCR of the TCR CDR3 employed the HTBI primer set. TCRdb redid the calling of the multiplex PCR reads with MiXCR, one entry per CDR3 protein. Of hundreds of thousands of distinct CDR3 sequences detected, approximately 14% appear once; the ten largest clones hold approximately 4.2%. This entry belongs to a study of T cells in Graves' hyperthyroidism and ophthalmopathy. Whole-study results and caveats: Most thyroid clonotypes expanded above 0.001 appeared in blood too.

Among ophthalmopathy patients, the Clinical Activity Score reached at least 3, the NOSPECS grade reached at least 4, and duration remained under 3 months. Deletions cut 7 bases from V and 4 bases from J, with 19 bases between. CDR1 and CDR2 (germline): MNHEY, SVGEGT. The CDR3 has 15 residues. This sequence joins TRBV6-2 or TRBV6-3 and TRBJ1-1; tentative D call: TRBD1 (5 bases). The receptor comes from a woman aged 40 to 50 with Graves' ophthalmopathy. Sequences were obtained from blood. CDR3 sequence reads: CASTPRGAGITEAFF. The CDR3 region has the DNA TGTGCCAGCACCCCACGCGGGGCTGGAATCACTGAAGCTTTCTTT.